This T cell receptor beta chain is drawn from a study of control samples from healthy donors and cancer patients. The germline V and J ends were trimmed by 5 bases and 7 bases, with 12 bases remaining between them. From germline, CDR1 is MNHEY and CDR2 SVGEGT. The CDR3 totals 13 residues. Assay: immunoSEQ multiplex PCR; the TCRdb copy retains only in-frame clones and omits some. The sample lists approximately 35,000 clones, 85% to 95% occurring once. The receptor's source is a man aged 35 to 55 with colorectal cancer. The chain has TRBV6-2 or TRBV6-3 and TRBJ2-1, with D hard to call. The sequenced sample consisted of PBMCs. The DNA for the CDR3 is TGTGCCAGCAGTACCGTCCCGCCGAATGAGCAGTTCTTC. Protein product: CASSTVPPNEQFF.